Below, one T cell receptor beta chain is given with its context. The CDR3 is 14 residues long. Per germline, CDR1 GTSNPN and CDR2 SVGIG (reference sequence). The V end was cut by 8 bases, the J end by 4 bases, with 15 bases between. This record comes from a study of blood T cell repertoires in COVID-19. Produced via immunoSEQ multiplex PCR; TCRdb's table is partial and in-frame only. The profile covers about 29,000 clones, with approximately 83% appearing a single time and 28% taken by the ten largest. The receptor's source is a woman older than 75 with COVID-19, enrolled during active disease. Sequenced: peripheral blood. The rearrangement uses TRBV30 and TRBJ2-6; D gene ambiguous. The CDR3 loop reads CALRSKSGANVLTF. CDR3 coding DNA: TGTGCCCTACGATCCAAATCGGGGGCCAACGTCCTGACTTTC. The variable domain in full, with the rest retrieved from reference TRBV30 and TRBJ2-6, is SQTIHQWPATLVQPVGSPLSLECTVEGTSNPNLYWYRQAAGRGLQLLFYSVGIGQISSEVPQNLSASRPQDRQFILSSKKLLLSDSGFYLCALRSKSGANVLTFGAGSRLTVL.